A selection of T cell receptor beta chains follows, all from one sample in a study of CD8 T cells in Susac syndrome. A single record per CDR3 protein comes from TCRdb applying MiXCR to the immunoSEQ multiplex PCR reads. The sample holds some 200,000 distinct CDR3 sequences, 95% seen once. Input material: CD4+ T cells from PBMCs. The receptors originated from a human donor with Susac syndrome. CDR3s include the opening cysteine and the closing phenylalanine or tryptophan. A D gene is named only where the DNA matches it firmly. A row's size may be missing; if present it is once, few, many or a size class.

TRBJ1-2 TRBV11-2 . TRBD1 TGTGCCAGCAGCTTAGGACAGGGTGGGACCTATGGCTACACCTTC CASSLGQGGTYGYTF
TRBJ2-7 TRBV7-8 . . TGTGCCAGCAGCTTACGACGAAACGAGCAGTACTTC CASSLRRNEQYF
TRBJ1-4 TRBV20-1 . . TGCAGTGCTACAAGGGGAGATGGGGAAAAACTGTTTTTT CSATRGDGEKLFF
TRBJ2-5 TRBV5-1 . . TGCGCCAGCAGTCACTGGGGGACCCCCGGGACCCAGTACTTC CASSHWGTPGTQYF
TRBJ1-1 TRBV7-2 . . TGTGCCAGCAGCGGCACCCCAGGGACTGAAGCTTTCTTT CASSGTPGTEAFF
TRBJ1-5 TRBV11-3 . . TGTGCCAGCAGCTTCTCGGGGACTACCAATCAGCCCCAGCATTTT CASSFSGTTNQPQHF
TRBJ2-2 TRBV7-6 once TRBD1 TGTGCCAGCAGCGGTACAGGGGTCGTGGGGGAGCTGTTTTTT CASSGTGVVGELFF
TRBJ1-1 TRBV6-1 . TRBD1 TGTGCCAGCAGTCCATCACCGGGACAGGGCATCATGAACACTGAAGCTTTCTTT CASSPSPGQGIMNTEAFF
TRBJ1-2 TRBV12-3/TRBV12-4 . TRBD1 TGTGCCAGCAGTCACGGGACAGGGGGAGGCTACACCTTC CASSHGTGGGYTF
TRBJ2-3 TRBV9 . TRBD2 TGTGCCAGCAGCGATTCGAGTCGGGGACTAAGCACAGATACGCAGTATTTT CASSDSSRGLSTDTQYF
TRBJ1-4 TRBV7-2 . TRBD1 TGTGCCAGCAGCTTAGTTCTAGGACAGGGTGGTGAAAAACTGTTTTTT CASSLVLGQGGEKLFF
TRBJ2-3 TRBV5-1 . . TGCGCCAGCAGCTCTAGTACTAGCACAGATACGCAGTATTTT CASSSSTSTDTQYF
TRBJ2-7 TRBV3-1 . . TGTGCCAGCAGCCAAGTTGGGGGTTTGGGTGAGCAGTACTTC CASSQVGGLGEQYF
TRBJ2-1 TRBV10-3 once . TGTGCCATCAGTGAACCCCCGGACACCGGGCAGTTCTTC CAISEPPDTGQFF
TRBJ2-4 TRBV5-1 . . TGCGCCAGCAGCCCTGGTGTCTCCCTAAACATTCAGTACTTC CASSPGVSLNIQYF
TRBJ2-3 TRBV28 . . TGTGCCAGCAGTACCCCCGGGGGGCCCACCCTCACAGATACGCAGTATTTT CASSTPGGPTLTDTQYF
TRBJ2-1 TRBV30 . . TGTGCCTGGAGTGTACAGTTCAATGAGCAGTTCTTC CAWSVQFNEQFF
TRBJ1-1 TRBV6-1 . . TGTGCCAGCAGTGAAAATGTCCCACCTGAAGCTTTCTTT CASSENVPPEAFF
TRBJ2-1 TRBV27 . TRBD2 TGTGCCAGCAGCAACAAAGCGGGGGGCTTCTACAATGAGCAGTTCTTC CASSNKAGGFYNEQFF
TRBJ1-5 TRBV19 . . TGTGCCAGTAGTATGCAGGGGAATCAGCCCCAGCATTTT CASSMQGNQPQHF
TRBJ1-3 TRBV30 . . TGTGCCTGGAGTAGGCTAGGGGCCTCTGGAAACACCATATATTTT CAWSRLGASGNTIYF
TRBJ2-7 TRBV6-5 . . TGTGCCAGCAGTTATTCTCCGGGCCGTGTAAAGCGGGGACACGCCTACGAGCAGTACTTC CASSYSPGRVKRGHAYEQYF
TRBJ2-1 TRBV9 . . TGTGCCAGCAGCGTAGAGCTGTCCAGGCCCGGCTCCAATGAGCAGTTCTTC CASSVELSRPGSNEQFF
TRBJ2-3 TRBV3-1 . . TGTGCCAGCAGCTCTCGGACACCTGATACGCAGTATTTT CASSSRTPDTQYF
TRBJ1-1 TRBV12-3/TRBV12-4 few . TGTGCCAGCAGTTTACACGGGAACACTGAAGCTTTCTTT CASSLHGNTEAFF
TRBJ2-1 TRBV24-1 . . TGTGCCACCAGTGATTCTAGGACTTCGAATGAGCAGTTCTTC CATSDSRTSNEQFF
TRBJ2-7 TRBV18 . . TGTGCCAGCTCACCACAGGAGACCTACGAGCAGTACTTC CASSPQETYEQYF
TRBJ2-7 TRBV2 . TRBD1 TGTGCCAGCAGGGGAGGACAGGGCCTATCCTACGAGCAGTACTTC CASRGGQGLSYEQYF
TRBJ2-5 TRBV6-1 few TRBD1 TGTGCCAGCAGTCGTACGGGACAGGGTGGAGAGACCCAGTACTTC CASSRTGQGGETQYF
TRBJ1-5 TRBV7-9 . TRBD1 TGTGCCAGCAGCGCCACCGGGACAGGCAATCAGCCCCAGCATTTT CASSATGTGNQPQHF
TRBJ1-6 TRBV2 . . TGTGCCAGCAGGGACACGGATTCACCCCTCCACTTT CASRDTDSPLHF
TRBJ2-3 TRBV11-2 . TRBD2 TGTGCCAGCAGGTGGACTAGCGGGGGGATTAGCACAGATACGCAGTATTTT CASRWTSGGISTDTQYF
TRBJ1-1 TRBV20-1 . . TGCAGTGTTCTAAGGACTGAAGCTTTCTTT CSVLRTEAFF